This TCR beta chain was sequenced in a study of beta chain features in type 1 diabetes. About this clone itself: Its antigen is not known.

Via CD45RO/CCR7/CD25/CD127/CD95/CD27, cells of the CD4+ naive, central memory, regulatory and stem cell-like memory subsets were sorted. Between the trimmed V and J ends, which lost 0 bases and 7 bases, there was a span of 13 bases. CDR3 length: 14 amino acids. Germline lookup yields CDR1 SGHTA and CDR2 FQGNSA. Study-level findings and limits: For patients, the naive, central memory and Treg TCRB repertoires appeared more alike than for healthy donors. In type 1 diabetes patients, VDJ junctions had fewer insertions; deletions at these junctions were more frequent. Patients with Type 1 diabetes showed moderately but significantly shorter TCRB CDR3s in all four CD4+ subsets.

Isolated RNA was reverse transcribed in full, so expressed TCRB transcripts were sequenced. The study sequenced naive, central memory and regulatory T cell samples to an average of about 3.8 million reads. Libraries were prepared by immunoSEQ multiplex PCR; TCRdb keeps only in-frame clonotypes and omits some of them. The sample lists roughly 350,000 clones; over 8.5% were seen once. Material: central memory CD4+ T cells from blood. This TCR came from a young man with type 1 diabetes. This chain connects TRBV7-2 to TRBJ2-7; D may be TRBD1 (5 bases). The CDR3 sequence: CASSLAGRGLEQYF. The CDR3 DNA is TGTGCCAGCAGCTTAGCGGGAAGGGGATTAGAGCAGTACTTC.